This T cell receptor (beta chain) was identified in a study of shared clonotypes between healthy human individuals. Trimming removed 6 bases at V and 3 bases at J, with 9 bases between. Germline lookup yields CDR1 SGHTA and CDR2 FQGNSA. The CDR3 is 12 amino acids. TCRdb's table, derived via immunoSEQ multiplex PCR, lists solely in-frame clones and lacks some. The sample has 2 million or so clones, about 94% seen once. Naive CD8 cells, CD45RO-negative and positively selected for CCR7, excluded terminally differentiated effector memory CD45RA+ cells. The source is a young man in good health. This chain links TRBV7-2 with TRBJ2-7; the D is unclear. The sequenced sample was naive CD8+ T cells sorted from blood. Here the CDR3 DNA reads TGTGCCAGCAGTCAACGAAACTACGAGCAGTACTTC. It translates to CASSQRNYEQYF. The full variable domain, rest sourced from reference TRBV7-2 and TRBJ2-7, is GAGVSQSPSNKVTEKGKDVELRCDPISGHTALYWYRQSLGQGLEFLIYFQGNSAPDKSGLPSDRFSAERTGGSVSTLTIQRTQQEDSAVYLCASSQRNYEQYFGPGTRLTVT.